This entry features one T cell receptor (beta chain) sequence. This entry is derived from a study of technical replicates of blood from several donors. J gave up 8 bases and V 2 bases, and 12 bases lay outside the gene matches. Germline V lookup: CDR1 MDHEN, CDR2 SYDVKM. The CDR3 is made up of 17 amino acids. Using immunoSEQ multiplex PCR, the repertoire was profiled, and TCRdb retains in-frame clones only, with some absent. The sample contains fewer than 110,000 clones, roughly 95% of which appear only once. The V call is TRBV28, the J call TRBJ2-1; 10 bases line up with TRBD2. The material sequenced was T cells isolated from PBMCs. This receptor was taken from a human donor in good health. The CDR3 is CASSLRLGAGGIYEQFF. DNA of the CDR3: TGTGCCAGCAGTTTACGTCTAGGAGCGGGAGGGATTTATGAGCAGTTCTTC.